This T cell receptor beta chain was sequenced in a study of blood T cell repertoires in COVID-19. Study in general: T cells, B-cell-depleted T cells, or PBMCs provided the cDNA or gDNA that served as material.

The method was immunoSEQ multiplex PCR; TCRdb's version includes in-frame clones alone and lacks a portion of them. The table shows about 180,000 clones, with more than 85% occurring only once. CDR3 size: 13 residues. Trimming pared 0 bases from V and 11 bases from J, leaving 13 bases between. Germline V CDR1 and CDR2: KGHSH, LQKENI. The clonotype originates from a human donor with acute COVID-19. The donor label of this sample is uncertain. The chain carries TRBV18 and TRBJ1-1; D ambiguous. The sequenced material came from PBMCs or T cells enriched from blood (not recorded which). CDR3 loop: CASSPPTRLGAFF. DNA for the CDR3: TGTGCCAGCTCACCACCGACCCGCCTCGGGGCTTTCTTT.